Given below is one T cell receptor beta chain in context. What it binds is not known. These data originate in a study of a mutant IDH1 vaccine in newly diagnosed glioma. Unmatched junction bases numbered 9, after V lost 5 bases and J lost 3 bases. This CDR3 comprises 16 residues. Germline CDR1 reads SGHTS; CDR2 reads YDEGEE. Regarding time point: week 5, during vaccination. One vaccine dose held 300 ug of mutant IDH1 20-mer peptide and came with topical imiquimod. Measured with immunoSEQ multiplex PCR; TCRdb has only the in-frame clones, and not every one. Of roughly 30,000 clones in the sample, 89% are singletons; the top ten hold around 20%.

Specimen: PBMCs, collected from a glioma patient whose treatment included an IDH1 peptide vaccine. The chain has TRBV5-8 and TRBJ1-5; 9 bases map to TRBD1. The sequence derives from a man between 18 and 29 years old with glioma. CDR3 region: CASRSGQGLINQPQHF. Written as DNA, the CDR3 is TGTGCCAGCAGATCGGGACAGGGATTGATCAATCAGCCCCAGCATTTT. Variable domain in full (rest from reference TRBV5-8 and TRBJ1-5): EAGVTQSPTHLIKTRGQQATLRCSPISGHTSVYWYQQALGLGLQFLLWYDEGEERNRGNFPPRFSGRQFPNYSSELNVNALELEDSALYLCASRSGQGLINQPQHFGDGTRLSIL.